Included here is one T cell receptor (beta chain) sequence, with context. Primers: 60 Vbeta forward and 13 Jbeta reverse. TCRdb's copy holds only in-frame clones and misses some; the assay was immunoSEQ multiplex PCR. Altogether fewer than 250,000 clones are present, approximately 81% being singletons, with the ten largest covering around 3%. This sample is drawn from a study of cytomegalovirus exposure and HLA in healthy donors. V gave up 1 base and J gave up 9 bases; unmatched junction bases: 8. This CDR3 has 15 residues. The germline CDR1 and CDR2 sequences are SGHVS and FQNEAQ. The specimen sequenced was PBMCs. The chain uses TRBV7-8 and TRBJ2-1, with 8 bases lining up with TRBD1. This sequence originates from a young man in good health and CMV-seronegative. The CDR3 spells CASSLGRQGRSEQFF. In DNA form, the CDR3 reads TGTGCCAGCAGCTTAGGAAGACAGGGGCGAAGTGAGCAGTTCTTC.